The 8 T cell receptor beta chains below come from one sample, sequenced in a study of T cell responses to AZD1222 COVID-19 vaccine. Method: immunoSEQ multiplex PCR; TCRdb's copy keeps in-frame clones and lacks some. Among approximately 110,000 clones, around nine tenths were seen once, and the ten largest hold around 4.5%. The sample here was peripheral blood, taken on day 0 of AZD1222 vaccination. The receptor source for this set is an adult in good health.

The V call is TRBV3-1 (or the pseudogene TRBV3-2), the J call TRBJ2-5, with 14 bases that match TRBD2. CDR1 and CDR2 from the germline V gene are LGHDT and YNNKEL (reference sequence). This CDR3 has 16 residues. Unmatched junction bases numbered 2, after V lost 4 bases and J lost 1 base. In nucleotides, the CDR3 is TGTGCCAGCAGCCTCGGACTAGCGGGGGGCCAAGAGACCCAGTACTTC. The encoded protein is CASSLGLAGGQETQYF.

The CDR3: CASSQDFGGLRTTEAFF. CDR3 sequence (DNA): TGTGCCAGCAGCCAAGATTTCGGGGGGCTAAGGACCACTGAAGCTTTCTTT. This chain links TRBV3-1 (or the pseudogene TRBV3-2) with TRBJ1-1; TRBD1 might be the D (6 bases). CDR1 LGHDT and CDR2 YNNKEL come from the germline V gene (reference sequence). This CDR3 is 17 amino acids long. V lost 0 bases to trimming and J lost 4 bases, with 18 bases between them.

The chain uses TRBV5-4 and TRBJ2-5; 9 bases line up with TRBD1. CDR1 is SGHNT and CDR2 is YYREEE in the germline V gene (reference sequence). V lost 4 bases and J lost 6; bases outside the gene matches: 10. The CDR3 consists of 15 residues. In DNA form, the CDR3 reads TGTGCCAGCAGCCCGCTGGGACAGGGTGATAAGACCCAGTACTTC. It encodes CASSPLGQGDKTQYF. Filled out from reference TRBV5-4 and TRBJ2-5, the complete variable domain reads ETGVTQSPTHLIKTRGQQVTLRCSSQSGHNTVSWYQQALGQGPQFIFQYYREEENGRGNFPPRFSGLQFPNYSSELNVNALELDDSALYLCASSPLGQGDKTQYFGPGTRLLVL.

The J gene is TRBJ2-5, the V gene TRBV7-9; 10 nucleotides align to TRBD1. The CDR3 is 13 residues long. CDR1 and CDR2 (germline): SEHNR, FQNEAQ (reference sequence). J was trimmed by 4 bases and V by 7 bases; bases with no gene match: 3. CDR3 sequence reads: CASTGTGAETQYF. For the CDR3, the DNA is TGTGCCAGCACCGGGACAGGGGCAGAGACCCAGTACTTC.

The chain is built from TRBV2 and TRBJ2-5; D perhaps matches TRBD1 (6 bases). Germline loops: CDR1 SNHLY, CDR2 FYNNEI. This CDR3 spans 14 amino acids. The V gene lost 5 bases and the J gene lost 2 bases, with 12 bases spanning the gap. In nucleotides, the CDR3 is TGTGCCAGCAGTTCGGACAGTACTCAAGAGACCCAGTACTTC. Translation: CASSSDSTQETQYF.

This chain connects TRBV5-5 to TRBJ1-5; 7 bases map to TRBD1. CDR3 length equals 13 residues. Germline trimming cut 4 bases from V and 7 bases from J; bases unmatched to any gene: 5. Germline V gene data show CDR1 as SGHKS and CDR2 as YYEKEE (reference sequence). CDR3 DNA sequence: TGTGCCAGCAGCCAACAGGGGAACCAGCCCCAGCATTTT. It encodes CASSQQGNQPQHF.

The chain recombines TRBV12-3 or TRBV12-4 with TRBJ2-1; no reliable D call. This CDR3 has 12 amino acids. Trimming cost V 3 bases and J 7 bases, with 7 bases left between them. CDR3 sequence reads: CASSFTRNEQFF. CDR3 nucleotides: TGTGCCAGCAGTTTTACCCGGAATGAGCAGTTCTTC.

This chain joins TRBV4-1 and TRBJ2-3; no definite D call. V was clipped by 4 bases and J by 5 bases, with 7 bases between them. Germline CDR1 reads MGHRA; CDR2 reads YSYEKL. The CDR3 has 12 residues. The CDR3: CASSPHGDTQYF. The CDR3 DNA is TGCGCCAGCAGCCCGCACGGAGATACGCAGTATTTT.